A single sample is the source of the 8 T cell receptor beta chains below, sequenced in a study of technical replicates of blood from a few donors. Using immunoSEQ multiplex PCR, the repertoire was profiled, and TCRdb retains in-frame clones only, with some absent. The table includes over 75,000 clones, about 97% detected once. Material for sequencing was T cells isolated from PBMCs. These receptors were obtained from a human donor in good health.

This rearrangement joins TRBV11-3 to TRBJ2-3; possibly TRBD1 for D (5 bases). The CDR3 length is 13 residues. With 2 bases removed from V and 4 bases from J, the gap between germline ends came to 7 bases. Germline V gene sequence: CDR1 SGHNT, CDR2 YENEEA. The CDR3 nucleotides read TGTGCCAGCAGCTTACAGGGCCCAGATACGCAGTATTTT. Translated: CASSLQGPDTQYF.

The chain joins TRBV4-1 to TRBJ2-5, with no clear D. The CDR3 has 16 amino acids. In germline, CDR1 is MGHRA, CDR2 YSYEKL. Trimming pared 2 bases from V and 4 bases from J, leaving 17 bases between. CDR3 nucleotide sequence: TGCGCCAGCAGCCAACCTTACTTCTTGAATCTAGAGACCCAGTACTTC. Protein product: CASSQPYFLNLETQYF.

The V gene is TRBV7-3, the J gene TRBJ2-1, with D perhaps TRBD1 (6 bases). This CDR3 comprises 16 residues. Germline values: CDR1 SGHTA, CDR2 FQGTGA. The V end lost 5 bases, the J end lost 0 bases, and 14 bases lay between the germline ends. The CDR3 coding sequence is TGTGCCAGCAGCCCCCTAGGGGGATACTCCTACAATGAGCAGTTCTTC. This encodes CASSPLGGYSYNEQFF.

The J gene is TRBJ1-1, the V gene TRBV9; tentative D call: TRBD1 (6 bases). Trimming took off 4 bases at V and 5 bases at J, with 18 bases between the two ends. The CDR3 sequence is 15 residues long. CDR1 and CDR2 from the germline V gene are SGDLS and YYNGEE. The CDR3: CASSPGGGGGTEAFF. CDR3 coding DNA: TGTGCCAGCAGCCCAGGCGGGGGGGGCGGGACTGAAGCTTTCTTT.

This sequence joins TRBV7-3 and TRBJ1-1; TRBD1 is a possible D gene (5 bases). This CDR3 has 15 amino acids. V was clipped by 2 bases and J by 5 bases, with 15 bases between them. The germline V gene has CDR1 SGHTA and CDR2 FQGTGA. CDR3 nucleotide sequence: TGTGCCAGCAGCTTAGACGGTCGGGGGGAAACTGAAGCTTTCTTT. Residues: CASSLDGRGETEAFF.

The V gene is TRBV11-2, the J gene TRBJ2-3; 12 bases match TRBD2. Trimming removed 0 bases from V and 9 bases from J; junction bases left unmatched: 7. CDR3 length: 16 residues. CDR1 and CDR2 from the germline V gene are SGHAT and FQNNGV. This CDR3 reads CASSLETSGSRGTQYF. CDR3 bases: TGTGCCAGCAGCTTAGAGACTAGCGGGAGTCGGGGAACGCAGTATTTT.

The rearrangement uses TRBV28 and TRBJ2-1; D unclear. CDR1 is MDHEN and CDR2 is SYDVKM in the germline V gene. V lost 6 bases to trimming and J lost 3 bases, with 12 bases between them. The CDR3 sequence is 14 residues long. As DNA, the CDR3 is TGTGCCAGCAGGGCCGAGTCAGGCTACAATGAGCAGTTCTTC. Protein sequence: CASRAESGYNEQFF.

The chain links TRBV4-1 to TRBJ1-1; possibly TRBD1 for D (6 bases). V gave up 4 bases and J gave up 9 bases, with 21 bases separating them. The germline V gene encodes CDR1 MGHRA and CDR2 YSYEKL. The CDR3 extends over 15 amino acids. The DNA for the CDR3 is TGCGCCAGCAGCCCCAAACAATCGGGACAAATCCAAGCTTTCTTT. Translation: CASSPKQSGQIQAFF.